Listed here are 20 T cell receptor beta chains from one sample, sequenced in a study of cytomegalovirus exposure and HLA in healthy donors. Profiled with immunoSEQ multiplex PCR; TCRdb holds only in-frame clones, not every one. The sample yields tens of thousands of clones, 91% seen once. The sample was PBMCs. These receptors originate from a man younger than 35 in good health and CMV-seronegative.

The rearrangement links TRBV29-1 to TRBJ1-2, with D possibly TRBD1 on 6 matching bases. The germline V and J ends were trimmed by 4 bases and 2 bases, with 14 bases remaining between them. The CDR3 length is 14 residues. Germline V gene lookup returns CDR1 SQVTM and CDR2 ANQGSEA. CDR3 in amino acids: CSVVLGGQNYGYTF. The CDR3 nucleotides are TGCAGCGTTGTATTAGGAGGACAGAACTATGGCTACACCTTC. The full variable domain, completed using reference TRBV29-1 and TRBJ1-2, is SAVISQKPSRDICQRGTSLTIQCQVDSQVTMMFWYRQQPGQSLTLIATANQGSEATYESGFVIDKFPISRPNLTFSTLTVSNMSPEDSSIYLCSVVLGGQNYGYTFGSGTRLTVV.

J is TRBJ2-7 and V is TRBV2; 9 bases agree with TRBD1. Germline V gene lookup returns CDR1 SNHLY and CDR2 FYNNEI. V shed 7 bases, J shed 2 bases, and the junction held 9 bases outside the gene matches. This CDR3 spans 15 amino acids. The CDR3 DNA reads TGTGCCAGCAACGTCCCGGGACAGGGAGCCTACGAGCAGTACTTC. Translated, it gives CASNVPGQGAYEQYF.

The chain employs TRBV1 and TRBJ1-3; TRBD1 is the table's D call and was not checked against the DNA. TRBV1 is tagged as a pseudogene. The CDR3 has 17 residues. The CDR3 bases are TGCACCAGCAGCCAAGATTATTGGCAGGAACGAGGAAACACCATATATTTT. Encoded protein: CTSSQDYWQERGNTIYF.

This clone was seen at least ten times. This rearrangement joins TRBV7-3 to TRBJ1-4; TRBD1 is a possible D gene (5 bases). Trimming removed 5 bases from V and 0 bases from J, with 19 bases in between. The CDR3 is 18 residues long. CDR1 is SGHTA, CDR2 FQGTGA, per germline. Written as DNA, the CDR3 is TGTGCCAGCAGCGTAGCACGTGCAACAGGTGCAACTAATGAAAAACTGTTTTTT. It specifies CASSVARATGATNEKLFF.

This CDR3 is CASTEGNQPQHF. CDR3 DNA sequence: TGTGCCAGCACTGAGGGCAATCAGCCCCAGCATTTT. The chain recombines TRBV28 with TRBJ1-5; D uncertain. Germline V CDR1 and CDR2: MDHEN, SYDVKM. Trimming removed 7 bases at V and 2 bases at J, with 6 bases between. This CDR3 has 12 amino acids.

The chain combines TRBV2 with TRBJ1-5; 7 nucleotides align to TRBD1. In germline, CDR1 is SNHLY, CDR2 FYNNEI. Trimming cost V 4 bases and J 1 base; bases outside gene matches: 7. CDR3 length equals 16 residues. The CDR3 protein is CASSAKPGQSNQPQHF. The CDR3 nucleotides read TGTGCCAGCAGTGCCAAGCCGGGACAGAGCAATCAGCCCCAGCATTTT.

The chain carries TRBV11-2 and TRBJ2-7, with a possible D match to TRBD2 (6 bases). Germline loops: CDR1 SGHAT, CDR2 FQNNGV. This CDR3 is built from 15 residues. Trimming removed 0 bases from V and 6 bases from J, with 15 bases in between. This CDR3 is CASSLEGGFGGEQYF. CDR3 in DNA: TGTGCCAGCAGCTTAGAGGGGGGTTTCGGTGGCGAGCAGTACTTC.

The chain couples TRBV28 to TRBJ2-2; the D is unclear. Trimming pared 7 bases from V and 6 bases from J, leaving 6 bases between. The germline gives CDR1 MDHEN, CDR2 SYDVKM. CDR3 length: 11 residues. CDR3 coding DNA: TGTGCCAGCAACCGGGCCGGGGAGCTGTTTTTT. Translation gives CASNRAGELFF.

The chain employs TRBV5-1 and TRBJ1-4; 10 positions agree with TRBD1. The CDR3 has 14 residues. The germline CDR1 and CDR2 sequences are SGHRS and YFSETQ. The V segment lost 4 bases and the J segment 7 bases; nucleotides outside the gene matches: 4. This CDR3 reads CASSADRGGEKLFF. The CDR3, as DNA: TGCGCCAGCAGCGCGGACAGGGGGGGTGAAAAACTGTTTTTT.

The genes are TRBV7-8 and TRBJ2-6; possible D gene TRBD1, 5 bases. Germline V gene lookup returns CDR1 SGHVS and CDR2 FQNEAQ. Trimming left V 1 base short and J 0 bases short, with 7 bases between. CDR3 size: 16 residues. The CDR3 DNA reads as TGTGCCAGCAGCTTAGTAGGGGCCTCTGGGGCCAACGTCCTGACTTTC. Its protein product is CASSLVGASGANVLTF. Filled out from reference TRBV7-8 and TRBJ2-6, the complete variable domain reads GAGVSQSPRYKVAKRGQDVALRCDPISGHVSLFWYQQALGQGPEFLTYFQNEAQLDKSGLPSDRFFAERPEGSVSTLKIQRTQQEDSAVYLCASSLVGASGANVLTFGAGSRLTVL.

There are a few counts of this clone. The CDR3 loop is CARPSKRENEQYF. The CDR3 DNA sequence: TGTGCCAGACCGTCGAAACGGGAGAACGAGCAGTACTTC. This sequence joins TRBV21-1 and TRBJ2-7; the table assigns TRBD2, which was not confirmed against the DNA. TRBV21-1 is classified as a pseudogene. There are 13 residues in the CDR3.

The rearrangement uses TRBV6-5 and TRBJ1-3; D remains ambiguous. The V end lost 3 bases, the J end lost 2 bases, and 8 bases lay between the germline ends. The germline V gene has CDR1 MNHEY and CDR2 SVGAGI. The CDR3 runs to 14 residues. This chain's CDR3 is CASSYFGAGNTIYF. DNA of the CDR3: TGTGCCAGCAGTTATTTCGGGGCTGGAAACACCATATATTTT.

The chain combines TRBV6-5 with TRBJ1-1, with 10 bases identical to TRBD1. The germline V gene encodes CDR1 MNHEY and CDR2 SVGAGI. This CDR3 is 15 amino acids long. The ends lost 8 bases at V and 3 bases at J; junction bases unmatched: 9. DNA of the CDR3: TGTGCCAGCGGTCCCCGGGGACAGGGGCACACTGAAGCTTTCTTT. Translated: CASGPRGQGHTEAFF.

The chain uses TRBV5-4 and TRBJ2-2, with a weak D call TRBD2 (6 bases). Per the germline V gene, CDR1 is SGHNT and CDR2 is YYREEE (reference sequence). Trimming took 5 bases from V and 4 from J, leaving 15 bases between them. The CDR3 sequence is 15 residues long. The CDR3 coding sequence is TGTGCCAGCAGAACGTGGGGACTTACCACCGGGGAGCTGTTTTTT. Translation gives CASRTWGLTTGELFF.

J is TRBJ2-1 and V is TRBV5-4, with TRBD2 identical over 11 bases. CDR1 is SGHNT and CDR2 is YYREEE in the germline V gene (reference sequence). This CDR3 is 15 amino acids long. Trimming at V came to 7 bases and at J to 4 bases, leaving 7 bases not matched to a gene. DNA of the CDR3: TGTGCCAGCGGATTAGCGGGAGGGAAATACAATGAGCAGTTCTTC. It yields the protein CASGLAGGKYNEQFF.

J is TRBJ2-1 and V is TRBV7-2, with TRBD2 identical over 13 bases. CDR1 and CDR2 from the germline V gene are SGHTA and FQGNSA. The ends lost 1 base at V and 0 bases at J; junction bases unmatched: 6. The CDR3 is made up of 19 amino acids. CDR3 DNA: TGTGCCAGCAGCTTAGGTGGACTAGCGGGAGACGCCTCCTACAATGAGCAGTTCTTC. The encoded protein is CASSLGGLAGDASYNEQFF.

The genes are TRBV7-9 and TRBJ2-7; D is possibly TRBD2 (5 bases). Germline CDR1 and CDR2: SEHNR and FQNEAQ (reference sequence). The CDR3 is 13 residues long. V lost 5 bases to trimming and J lost 3 bases, with 11 bases between them. CDR3 residues: CASSPPAGYEQYF. CDR3 DNA: TGTGCCAGCAGCCCTCCCGCGGGCTACGAGCAGTACTTC.

The V call is TRBV18, the J call TRBJ1-2, with D hard to call. The V gene lost 2 bases and the J gene lost 7 bases, with 11 bases spanning the gap. Germline lookup yields CDR1 KGHSH and CDR2 LQKENI. This CDR3 is 13 amino acids long. In DNA, the CDR3 is TGTGCCAGCTCACCAGAGGTAGTGGGTGGCTACACCTTC. It specifies CASSPEVVGGYTF.

This chain joins TRBV7-2 and TRBJ1-4; D gene ambiguous. V was pared by 1 base and J by 5 bases, with 11 bases between. The V gene's germline CDR1 is SGHTA and CDR2 FQGNSA. The CDR3 is made up of 15 amino acids. The CDR3 region is CASSLEALPNEKLFF. CDR3 nucleotides: TGTGCCAGCAGCTTAGAAGCTTTACCCAATGAAAAACTGTTTTTT.

The genes are TRBV4-2 and TRBJ2-5, with 13 nucleotides matching TRBD2. The V gene end was trimmed by 4 bases and the J gene end by 4 bases; junction bases not matched to a gene: 9. The CDR3 contains 17 residues. Per germline, CDR1 LGHNA and CDR2 YNFKEQ. The CDR3 is CASSLGLAGARGETQYF. In DNA, the CDR3 is TGTGCCAGCAGCCTCGGACTAGCGGGAGCTCGCGGAGAGACCCAGTACTTC.